This TCR beta chain emerged from a study of untreated major depressive disorder. Produced via immunoSEQ multiplex PCR; TCRdb's table is partial and in-frame only. The sample includes about 18,000 clones, about 84% seen only once; the top ten take about 0.8%. The CDR3 is 15 residues long. Germline-derived CDR1 and CDR2 are MNHEY and SMNVEV (reference sequence). The J segment lost 3 bases and the V segment lost 5 bases, leaving 9 bases of the junction unmatched. The sequencing sample was made of CD4+ T cells from PBMCs. This rearrangement joins TRBV27 to TRBJ2-7, with 8 bases matching TRBD1. The TCR was taken from a woman in her 30s in good health. The CDR3 DNA follows: TGTGCCAGCAGTCCCAACAGGGGGACAAACTACGAGCAGTACTTC. Residues: CASSPNRGTNYEQYF.